This TCR beta chain was sequenced in a study of T-cell memory formation after mild COVID-19. Across the study: Clusters were largely donor specific.

This clonotype was recorded a few times. Its specificity is unknown. Study-level points and caveats: The second-wave clones peaking on day 37 were not confirmed as SARS-CoV-2-specific.

TCRdb used MiXCR to reprocess the 5' RACE reads, holding one entry per CDR3 protein. The repertoire has around 510,000 distinct CDR3 sequences, about 20% of them found once; the top ten carry 8.4%. The receptor comes from an adult woman who had mild COVID-19 (a few samples of this study predate the infection). Cell type and time point are not known. Source material: PBMCs or a T cell subset sorted from them (not recorded which).

CDR3 in amino acids: CASSLVESVETQYF. In DNA form, the CDR3 reads TGCGCCAGCAGCTTGGTAGAGTCCGTCGAGACCCAGTACTTC. The J gene is TRBJ2-5, the V gene TRBV5-1, with unresolved D. This CDR3 has 14 amino acids. Germline CDR1 and CDR2: SGHRS and YFSETQ. V shed 0 bases and J shed 5 bases, with 11 bases lying between them.